Below are 18 T cell receptor beta chains sequenced from a single sample in a study. TCRdb re-called the RT-PCR reads through MiXCR, storing one row per CDR3 protein. The top ten clones hold roughly 4% of a sample with 550,000 to 750,000 distinct CDR3 sequences, approximately 15% of them seen once. The sequenced material came from memory CD4+ T cells from blood. Receptors originate from a female donor in good health, serving as a healthy control.

This clonotype was seen a few times. V gene TRBV12-3 or TRBV12-4 combines with J gene TRBJ1-2, with 7 bases matching TRBD1. The CDR3 totals 15 residues. V was clipped by 2 bases and J by 3 bases; unmatched bases: 6. CDR3 sequence: CASSLQGEWDYGYTF. The CDR3 nucleotides are TGTGCCAGCAGTTTACAGGGGGAGTGGGACTATGGCTACACCTTC.

Many counts were recorded for this clonotype. This chain links TRBV7-9 with TRBJ2-1; D gene uncertain. This CDR3 has 12 residues. With 5 bases removed from V and 7 bases from J, the gap between germline ends came to 9 bases. The germline V gene encodes CDR1 SEHNR and CDR2 FQNEAQ (reference sequence). CDR3 nucleotide sequence: TGTGCCAGCAGCCCGCACACGAATGAGCAGTTCTTC. This encodes CASSPHTNEQFF. Full variable domain (rest looked up from reference TRBV7-9 and TRBJ2-1): DTGVSQNPRHKITKRGQNVTFRCDPISEHNRLYWYRQTLGQGPEFLTYFQNEAQLEKSRLLSDRFSAERPKGSFSTLEIQRTEQGDSAMYLCASSPHTNEQFFGPGTRLTVL.

The V and J genes are TRBV4-1 and TRBJ1-5, with TRBD1 matching over 9 bases. The ends lost 3 bases at V and 3 bases at J; junction bases unmatched: 12. The germline CDR1 and CDR2 sequences are MGHRA and YSYEKL. The CDR3 runs 18 residues. The CDR3 is CASSQLPPGQGNNQPQHF. DNA of the CDR3: TGCGCCAGCAGCCAGCTACCCCCGGGACAGGGAAACAATCAGCCCCAGCATTTT.

CDR3: CASSPDLGTNEKLFF. DNA for the CDR3: TGTGCCAGCAGTCCCGACTTAGGAACTAATGAAAAACTGTTTTTT. J is TRBJ1-4 and V is TRBV12-3 or TRBV12-4; D is ambiguous. The ends were cut back, 5 bases at V and 1 base at J, with 11 bases in the middle. The CDR3 is made up of 15 amino acids.

This clonotype was seen a few times. The chain recombines TRBV6-5 with TRBJ2-5; TRBD1 matches at 7 bases. Germline V gene data show CDR1 as MNHEY and CDR2 as SVGAGI. V lost 6 bases and J lost 9; bases outside the gene matches: 13. This CDR3 region has 14 residues. CDR3 sequence: CASRESGTEDPQYF. The CDR3 nucleotides are TGTGCCAGCAGGGAGTCCGGGACAGAGGATCCCCAGTACTTC.

This clonotype occurred many times. V is TRBV5-1 and J is TRBJ2-7; tentatively, D is TRBD1 (5 bases). The CDR3 has 14 amino acids. The germline CDR1 and CDR2 sequences are SGHRS and YFSETQ. V was clipped by 7 bases and J by 4 bases, with 18 bases between them. The CDR3 protein is CASAQGRVEYEQYF. The CDR3 bases are TGCGCCAGCGCCCAGGGAAGGGTGGAGTACGAGCAGTACTTC.

The chain links TRBV11-2 to TRBJ2-2; D gene ambiguous. CDR3 length: 17 amino acids. Deletions cut 4 bases from V and 1 base from J, with 16 bases between. The germline V gene has CDR1 SGHAT and CDR2 FQNNGV. CDR3 nucleotide sequence: TGTGCCAGCAGCTCCCCCCCCCGATTTATGAACACCGGGGAGCTGTTTTTT. Protein sequence: CASSSPPRFMNTGELFF.

The genes are TRBV2 and TRBJ2-7; 10 nucleotides agree with TRBD1. Germline V gene lookup returns CDR1 SNHLY and CDR2 FYNNEI. The CDR3 contains 14 residues. The ends lost 6 bases at V and 4 bases at J; junction bases unmatched: 6. The CDR3 sequence: CASRRQGAQYEQYF. CDR3 nucleotide sequence: TGTGCCAGCAGAAGACAGGGGGCGCAATACGAGCAGTACTTC. The full variable domain, completed using reference TRBV2 and TRBJ2-7, is EPEVTQTPSHQVTQMGQEVILRCVPISNHLYFYWYRQILGQKVEFLVSFYNNEISEKSEIFDDQFSVERPDGSNFTLKIRSTKLEDSAMYFCASRRQGAQYEQYFGPGTRLTVT.

The chain combines TRBV5-1 with TRBJ2-5; 13 bases agree with TRBD2. The V gene end was trimmed by 1 base and the J gene end by 1 base; junction bases not matched to a gene: 4. In germline, CDR1 is SGHRS, CDR2 YFSETQ. This CDR3 has 17 residues. For the CDR3, the DNA is TGCGCCAGCAGCTTGACTAGCGGGAGGGCCCTCCAAGAGACCCAGTACTTC. This encodes CASSLTSGRALQETQYF.

Many counts were recorded for this clonotype. The chain employs TRBV20-1 and TRBJ2-2, with D unclear. The CDR3 has 12 residues. Germline-derived CDR1 and CDR2 are DFQATT and SNEGSKA (reference sequence). Trimming shortened V by 1 base and J by 9 bases, and 9 bases separated the two germline ends. The CDR3 spells CSARGGRRELFF. For the CDR3, the DNA is TGCAGTGCTAGAGGAGGCCGGCGGGAGCTGTTTTTT.

This clonotype was found many times. The chain is built from TRBV5-1 and TRBJ2-1, with TRBD2 matching 8 bases. With V trimmed by 3 bases and J by 6 bases, 14 bases remained unmatched. The length of the CDR3 is 17 residues. Germline CDR1 reads SGHRS; CDR2 reads YFSETQ. CDR3 amino acids: CASSWAISGKGGNEQFF. For the CDR3, the DNA is TGCGCCAGCAGCTGGGCGATTAGCGGGAAGGGGGGCAATGAGCAGTTCTTC.

This clonotype has more than one count but fewer than ten. J is TRBJ1-1 and V is TRBV7-9; maybe TRBD1 (5 bases). Trimming left V 4 bases short and J 5 bases short, with 14 bases between. CDR1 is SEHNR and CDR2 is FQNEAQ in the germline V gene (reference sequence). The CDR3 is 14 amino acids. CDR3 DNA sequence: TGTGCCAGCAGCTCGTCAGGGAGTGAGACTGAAGCTTTCTTT. Protein sequence: CASSSSGSETEAFF. The full variable domain, completed using reference TRBV7-9 and TRBJ1-1, is DTGVSQNPRHKITKRGQNVTFRCDPISEHNRLYWYRQTLGQGPEFLTYFQNEAQLEKSRLLSDRFSAERPKGSFSTLEIQRTEQGDSAMYLCASSSSGSETEAFFGQGTRLTVV.

This clonotype was seen a few times. The J gene is TRBJ1-4, the V gene TRBV18; no clear D. With 0 bases removed from V and 5 bases from J, the gap between germline ends came to 10 bases. The germline V gene encodes CDR1 KGHSH and CDR2 LQKENI. CDR3 length: 15 amino acids. The CDR3, as DNA: TGTGCCAGCTCACCACCGACCGGCCTAAATGAAAAACTGTTTTTT. It yields the protein CASSPPTGLNEKLFF.

The CDR3 loop is CASSQDPQGGEQYF. The CDR3, as DNA: TGCGCCAGCAGCCAAGATCCGCAGGGAGGCGAGCAGTACTTC. The gene calls are TRBV4-3 and TRBJ2-7, with D possibly TRBD2 on 6 matching bases. CDR1 LGHNA and CDR2 YSLEER come from the germline V gene. The CDR3 extends over 14 amino acids. Trimming took 0 bases from V and 6 from J, leaving 12 bases between them.

This clonotype was seen a few times. The rearrangement links TRBV28 to TRBJ1-6, with a tentative D call TRBD1 (5 bases). Germline-derived CDR1 and CDR2 are MDHEN and SYDVKM. Between the trimmed V and J ends, which lost 6 bases and 8 bases, there was a span of 14 bases. The CDR3 is 14 residues long. CDR3 coding DNA: TGTGCCAGCAGCCCCAACGGGGGGGATTCACCCCTCCACTTT. Its translation is CASSPNGGDSPLHF. Variable domain in full (rest from reference TRBV28 and TRBJ1-6): DVKVTQSSRYLVKRTGEKVFLECVQDMDHENMFWYRQDPGLGLRLIYFSYDVKMKEKGDIPEGYSVSREKKERFSLILESASTNQTSMYLCASSPNGGDSPLHFGNGTRLTVT.

This clonotype was recorded a few times. The rearrangement links TRBV9 to TRBJ2-5, with TRBD2 as a possible D gene (6 bases). V shed 2 bases and J shed 2 bases, with 22 bases lying between them. CDR1 and CDR2 (germline): SGDLS, YYNGEE. The CDR3 loop spans 18 amino acids. For the CDR3, the DNA is TGTGCCAGCAGCGTCGCCCCAAGGACGACTAGGGCACAAGAGACCCAGTACTTC. This gives the protein CASSVAPRTTRAQETQYF.

The V and J genes are TRBV20-1 and TRBJ1-4, with a weak D call TRBD1 (5 bases). The CDR3 runs to 13 residues. Trimming pared 6 bases from V and 5 bases from J, leaving 13 bases between. Germline V gives CDR1 DFQATT, CDR2 SNEGSKA (reference sequence). For the CDR3, the DNA is TGCAGTGCCACTGACAGAAGAAATGAAAAACTGTTTTTT. It translates to CSATDRRNEKLFF.

This clonotype appeared a few times. The V and J genes are TRBV20-1 and TRBJ2-3; no clear D gene. This CDR3 has 16 residues. The germline V and J ends were trimmed by 3 bases and 5 bases, with 21 bases remaining between them. Germline values: CDR1 DFQATT, CDR2 SNEGSKA (reference sequence). CDR3 DNA: TGCAGTGCTAGTTCGATTTTCACAGAAAGAGAAGATACGCAGTATTTT. Its translation is CSASSIFTEREDTQYF.